This TCR beta chain is drawn from a study of blood T cell repertoires in COVID-19. The participants were between about 18 and 90 years old and came from fewer than 25 US areas. Clones were sequenced by immunoSEQ multiplex PCR, and TCRdb holds only the in-frame ones, with some missing. The sample carries under 300,000 clones, 70% to 90% recorded once. The sequenced material came from PBMCs or T cells enriched from blood (not recorded which). The clonotype comes from a woman in her 40s with acute COVID-19.

The CDR3 nucleotides read TGTGCCAGCAGTTGGCGGGAGGACTCTCACAATGAGCAGTTCTTC. Residues: CASSWREDSHNEQFF. The V and J genes are TRBV27 and TRBJ2-1, with TRBD2 matching 8 bases. V shed 4 bases and J 5 bases; nucleotides not matched to a gene: 7. Germline CDR1 reads MNHEY; CDR2 reads SMNVEV (reference sequence). CDR3 length: 15 residues.